Below, 30 T cell receptor beta chains from the same sample are listed, as sequenced in a study of blood T cell repertoires in COVID-19. Some clones are missing from TCRdb's copy, which holds only in-frame ones; the method was immunoSEQ multiplex PCR. The sample carries tens of thousands of clones, more than 75% recorded once. Sequencing was done on a sample of peripheral blood. Receptors originate from a human donor in a cohort sampled during active COVID-19.

The chain has TRBV2 and TRBJ2-7; D might be TRBD2 (6 bases). This CDR3 is 14 amino acids long. The V gene lost 5 bases and the J gene lost 7 bases, with 18 bases spanning the gap. Germline lookup yields CDR1 SNHLY and CDR2 FYNNEI. CDR3 loop: CASSQSAGGAEQYF. The CDR3 nucleotides are TGTGCCAGCAGTCAGAGCGCAGGCGGGGCGGAGCAGTACTTC. Full variable domain (rest looked up from reference TRBV2 and TRBJ2-7): EPEVTQTPSHQVTQMGQEVILRCVPISNHLYFYWYRQILGQKVEFLVSFYNNEISEKSEIFDDQFSVERPDGSNFTLKIRSTKLEDSAMYFCASSQSAGGAEQYFGPGTRLTVT.

The rearrangement joins TRBV5-6 to TRBJ2-3, with D perhaps TRBD1 (5 bases). The V end lost 2 bases, the J end lost 2 bases, and 15 bases lay between the germline ends. The germline CDR1 and CDR2 sequences are SGHDT and YYEEEE. This CDR3 contains 16 residues. The CDR3 here is CASSFSQGFSTDTQYF. CDR3 bases: TGTGCCAGCAGCTTTTCGCAGGGATTCTCCACAGATACGCAGTATTTT.

This sequence joins TRBV5-5 and TRBJ2-5; 7 positions agree with TRBD1. The V gene end was trimmed by 3 bases and the J gene end by 5 bases; junction bases not matched to a gene: 7. Per germline, CDR1 SGHKS and CDR2 YYEKEE (reference sequence). CDR3 length: 14 amino acids. The CDR3 loop is CASSWGTERETQYF. In DNA, the CDR3 is TGTGCCAGCAGCTGGGGGACAGAAAGGGAGACCCAGTACTTC.

The gene calls are TRBV7-3 and TRBJ2-7; TRBD2 matches 9 bases. V lost 4 bases, J lost 2 bases, and 3 bases stayed unmatched. The CDR3 length is 14 residues. CDR1 is SGHTA and CDR2 is FQGTGA in the germline V gene. In DNA, the CDR3 is TGTGCCAGCAGCTCTAGCGGGGCTCCCTACGAGCAGTACTTC. Protein: CASSSSGAPYEQYF. The complete variable domain, with remaining parts taken from reference TRBV7-3 and TRBJ2-7, reads GAGVSQTPSNKVTEKGKYVELRCDPISGHTALYWYRQSLGQGPEFLIYFQGTGAADDSGLPNDRFFAVRPEGSVSTLKIQRTERGDSAVYLCASSSSGAPYEQYFGPGTRLTVT.

CDR3 nucleotide sequence: TGTGCCAGTAGTATGATGGGCCAGGGGAATCAGCCCCAGCATTTT. Translated: CASSMMGQGNQPQHF. The gene calls are TRBV19 and TRBJ1-5; D perhaps matches TRBD1 (6 bases). The CDR3 totals 15 residues. CDR1 and CDR2 from the germline V gene are LNHDA and SQIVND (reference sequence). V was trimmed by 3 bases and J by 4 bases, leaving 13 bases between them.

This chain connects TRBV6-5 to TRBJ2-7; TRBD2 agrees at 10 bases. The CDR3 runs to 15 residues. From germline, CDR1 is MNHEY and CDR2 SVGAGI. The trim removed 4 bases at V and 7 bases at J, leaving 10 bases unmatched. The DNA of the CDR3 is TGTGCCAGCAGTTTAAGTTCTAGCGGGAGCGAGGAGCAGTACTTC. This gives the protein CASSLSSSGSEEQYF.

The J gene is TRBJ2-3, the V gene TRBV7-9; perhaps TRBD2 as D (5 bases). The germline V gene encodes CDR1 SEHNR and CDR2 FQNEAQ (reference sequence). The CDR3 has 15 residues. V was trimmed by 1 base and J by 1 base, leaving 9 bases between them. The CDR3 loop reads CASSLEDSGTDTQYF. CDR3 coding DNA: TGTGCCAGCAGCTTAGAGGATAGCGGCACAGATACGCAGTATTTT.

The chain joins TRBV29-1 to TRBJ2-7; 9 bases match TRBD2. This CDR3 spans 14 amino acids. CDR1 is SQVTM and CDR2 is ANQGSEA in the germline V gene. Trimming removed 8 bases from V and 4 bases from J; junction bases left unmatched: 12. DNA for the CDR3: TGCAGCTCCCGCCTAGCGGGACTATCTTACGAGCAGTACTTC. Its protein product is CSSRLAGLSYEQYF.

This chain connects TRBV19 to TRBJ2-7; TRBD1 matches at 7 bases. The CDR3 length is 14 residues. J was trimmed by 4 bases and V by 10 bases; bases with no gene match: 13. Germline values: CDR1 LNHDA, CDR2 SQIVND (reference sequence). CDR3 in DNA: TGTGCCACCATGCGTCCCGGGGACAGATACGAGCAGTACTTC. It yields the protein CATMRPGDRYEQYF.

The rearrangement joins TRBV10-3 to TRBJ2-1, with 9 bases aligning to TRBD1. Germline V CDR1 and CDR2: ENHRY, SYGVKD. V shed 10 bases and J 5 bases; nucleotides not matched to a gene: 12. The CDR3 extends over 15 amino acids. The CDR3, as DNA: TGTGCCAGCGGGACAGGGCGAGGATTAGACAATGAGCAGTTCTTC. Encoded protein: CASGTGRGLDNEQFF.

The chain employs TRBV28 and TRBJ2-5, with 7 bases identical to TRBD2. The CDR3 runs to 14 residues. The V gene's germline CDR1 is MDHEN and CDR2 SYDVKM. J gave up 4 bases and V 5 bases, and 7 bases lay outside the gene matches. The CDR3 loop reads CASSHIGGGETQYF. The CDR3 DNA is TGTGCCAGCAGTCACATTGGGGGGGGAGAGACCCAGTACTTC.

This clone was observed once. The rearrangement uses TRBV2 and TRBJ1-3, with D possibly matching TRBD1 (6 bases). CDR3 size: 15 residues. V was cut by 4 bases and J by 2 bases, with 12 bases left in between. Germline values: CDR1 SNHLY, CDR2 FYNNEI. The DNA for the CDR3 is TGTGCCAGCAGTGTTAGGCAGGGGACTGGAAACACCATATATTTT. It translates to CASSVRQGTGNTIYF.

This clone was observed a few times. The chain links TRBV6-1 to TRBJ2-7, with 7 bases that match TRBD2. This CDR3 spans 15 amino acids. The germline CDR1 and CDR2 sequences are MNHNS and SASEGT. Losses at the gene ends were 0 bases for V and 5 bases for J; bases not matched to a gene: 7. The CDR3 sequence is CASSEAPAGVDEQYF. In nucleotides, the CDR3 is TGTGCCAGCAGTGAAGCCCCCGCGGGGGTGGACGAGCAGTACTTC.

This clone was found once. The chain links TRBV7-6 to TRBJ2-7; 11 positions match TRBD2. From germline, CDR1 is SGHVS and CDR2 FNYEAQ. The CDR3 is 15 amino acids. V trimming: 2 bases; J trimming: 3 bases; junction bases outside the gene matches: 3. Here the CDR3 reads CASSLMGTSGYEQYF. In DNA, the CDR3 is TGTGCCAGCAGCTTAATGGGGACTAGCGGCTACGAGCAGTACTTC. Supplemented by reference TRBV7-6 and TRBJ2-7, the full variable domain reads GAGVSQSPRYKVTKRGQDVALRCDPISGHVSLYWYRQALGQGPEFLTYFNYEAQQDKSGLPNDRFSAERPEGSISTLTIQRTEQRDSAMYRCASSLMGTSGYEQYFGPGTRLTVT.

The rearrangement joins TRBV7-8 to TRBJ2-2; D is possibly TRBD2 (6 bases). Trimming took 3 bases from V and 2 from J, leaving 10 bases between them. CDR1 SGHVS and CDR2 FQNEAQ come from the germline V gene. The CDR3 totals 15 residues. CDR3 nucleotide sequence: TGTGCCAGCAGCTTCCGGGACTCAAACACCGGGGAGCTGTTTTTT. It encodes CASSFRDSNTGELFF. Filled out from reference TRBV7-8 and TRBJ2-2, the complete variable domain reads GAGVSQSPRYKVAKRGQDVALRCDPISGHVSLFWYQQALGQGPEFLTYFQNEAQLDKSGLPSDRFFAERPEGSVSTLKIQRTQQEDSAVYLCASSFRDSNTGELFFGEGSRLTVL.

DNA of the CDR3: TGTGCCATCAGTGAGGTTGGGGCCCGAGGAAATTCACCCCTCCACTTT. Translated: CAISEVGARGNSPLHF. The rearrangement joins TRBV10-3 to TRBJ1-6; TRBD1 is a possible D gene (5 bases). The CDR3 spans 16 residues. The germline V and J ends were trimmed by 2 bases and 7 bases, with 15 bases remaining between them. The germline gives CDR1 ENHRY, CDR2 SYGVKD.

This chain uses TRBV9 with TRBJ1-1, with a weak D call TRBD1 (5 bases). V was pared by 3 bases and J by 2 bases, with 11 bases between. The germline V gene encodes CDR1 SGDLS and CDR2 YYNGEE. CDR3 size: 14 residues. CDR3 amino acids: CASSAVQGNTEAFF. The CDR3 DNA sequence: TGTGCCAGCAGCGCCGTGCAGGGAAACACTGAAGCTTTCTTT.

CDR3 sequence: CASSLAGSSYNEQFF. DNA of the CDR3: TGTGCCAGCAGCTTGGCGGGTAGCTCCTACAATGAGCAGTTCTTC. The chain is built from TRBV7-2 and TRBJ2-1; D perhaps matches TRBD2 (5 bases). This CDR3 region has 15 residues. The V gene's germline CDR1 is SGHTA and CDR2 FQGNSA. Deletions cut 3 bases from V and 0 bases from J, with 9 bases between.

The gene calls are TRBV27 and TRBJ2-1; TRBD2 matches 13 bases. Germline V gene sequence: CDR1 MNHEY, CDR2 SMNVEV (reference sequence). CDR3 length equals 15 residues. Germline trimming cut 4 bases from V and 9 bases from J; bases unmatched to any gene: 6. CDR3 residues: CASSSLAGGPIEQFF. The CDR3 DNA reads as TGTGCCAGCAGTTCACTAGCGGGAGGGCCCATTGAGCAGTTCTTC.

CDR3 DNA sequence: TGTGCCAGCAGCCCCCTTCTTAGGGCGGGAGAGACCCAGTACTTC. Translation: CASSPLLRAGETQYF. The chain carries TRBV9 and TRBJ2-5; tentative D call: TRBD2 (5 bases). V was clipped by 4 bases and J by 4 bases, with 17 bases between them. Germline V CDR1 and CDR2: SGDLS, YYNGEE. This CDR3 has 15 residues.

The genes are TRBV7-9 and TRBJ1-1; D is possibly TRBD1 (5 bases). Trimming left V 1 base short and J 1 base short, with 7 bases between. The germline gives CDR1 SEHNR, CDR2 FQNEAQ (reference sequence). This CDR3 is 14 amino acids long. CDR3 in amino acids: CASSLGGSNTEAFF. The CDR3 DNA follows: TGTGCCAGCAGCTTAGGGGGCTCGAACACTGAAGCTTTCTTT. Complete variable domain (other parts from reference TRBV7-9 and TRBJ1-1): DTGVSQNPRHKITKRGQNVTFRCDPISEHNRLYWYRQTLGQGPEFLTYFQNEAQLEKSRLLSDRFSAERPKGSFSTLEIQRTEQGDSAMYLCASSLGGSNTEAFFGQGTRLTVV.

The chain combines TRBV25-1 with TRBJ1-6; no clear D gene. Germline assignment: CDR1 MGHDK and CDR2 SYGVNS. Trimming shortened V by 2 bases and J by 6 bases, and 11 bases separated the two germline ends. This CDR3 contains 15 residues. CDR3 coding DNA: TGTGCCAGCAGTGAAGGGCGGGTAACTAATTCACCCCTCCACTTT. Protein sequence: CASSEGRVTNSPLHF.

The chain combines TRBV3-1 (or the pseudogene TRBV3-2) with TRBJ2-5; 9 bases are a match to TRBD2. This CDR3 is built from 16 residues. The germline V gene encodes CDR1 LGHDT and CDR2 YNNKEL (reference sequence). V lost 1 base to trimming and J lost 1 base; unmatched junction nucleotides: 4. The chain's CDR3 is CASSQGPSGTQETQYF. CDR3 coding DNA: TGTGCCAGCAGCCAAGGGCCTAGCGGGACCCAAGAGACCCAGTACTTC.

The rearrangement joins TRBV10-3 to TRBJ2-1; possible D gene TRBD2, 6 bases. Germline lookup yields CDR1 ENHRY and CDR2 SYGVKD. The CDR3 loop spans 11 amino acids. V dropped 8 bases and J dropped 9 bases, with 11 bases sitting between them. The chain's CDR3 is CAIGSGLEQFF. DNA of the CDR3: TGTGCCATCGGTTCGGGACTTGAGCAGTTCTTC.

The genes are TRBV10-2 and TRBJ2-7; 7 nucleotides agree with TRBD1. V shed 3 bases and J 3 bases; nucleotides not matched to a gene: 14. This CDR3 comprises 17 residues. CDR1 and CDR2 from the germline V gene are WSHSY and SAAADI. CDR3 DNA: TGCGCCAGCAGTGAAGGCCCCCCCGGGACAGCCCTCTACGAGCAGTACTTC. Translated: CASSEGPPGTALYEQYF.

V is TRBV9 and J is TRBJ2-1; D may be TRBD2 (6 bases). The CDR3 has 17 residues. V was pared by 3 bases and J by 2 bases, with 18 bases between. CDR1 and CDR2 (germline): SGDLS, YYNGEE. The CDR3, as DNA: TGTGCCAGCAGCGCCCCGCGGGGCCGTACCCCCTACAATGAGCAGTTCTTC. Protein sequence: CASSAPRGRTPYNEQFF.

The rearrangement links TRBV3-1 (or the pseudogene TRBV3-2) to TRBJ2-3; 8 bases are shared with TRBD1. Germline V CDR1 and CDR2: LGHDT, YNNKEL (reference sequence). J lost 1 base, V lost 1 base, and 7 bases had no gene match. This CDR3 contains 17 residues. CDR3 bases: TGTGCCAGCAGCCAAGCAACTCCGGGACAGGGCACAGATACGCAGTATTTT. As protein: CASSQATPGQGTDTQYF.

This clone came up once. The gene calls are TRBV7-2 and TRBJ2-1; D remains unclear. Deletions cut 1 base from V and 8 bases from J, with 6 bases between. Germline CDR1 is SGHTA and CDR2 is FQGNSA. The CDR3 is 12 amino acids. For the CDR3, the DNA is TGTGCCAGCAGCTTAGGGCTCTATGAGCAGTTCTTC. It encodes CASSLGLYEQFF.

V usage is TRBV4-2 and J usage is TRBJ2-2; 9 nucleotides agree with TRBD1. This CDR3 has 17 residues. CDR1 is LGHNA, CDR2 YNFKEQ, per germline. V lost 1 base, J lost 6 bases, and 9 bases stayed unmatched. The CDR3 spells CASSQGTGGLLPGELFF. CDR3 nucleotide sequence: TGTGCCAGCAGCCAAGGAACAGGGGGCTTGTTGCCCGGGGAGCTGTTTTTT.

The genes are TRBV11-2 and TRBJ2-2, with 8 positions matching TRBD1. V shed 4 bases, J shed 6 bases, and the junction held 10 bases outside the gene matches. CDR3 length: 16 residues. Germline-derived CDR1 and CDR2 are SGHAT and FQNNGV. For the CDR3, the DNA is TGTGCCAGCAGCTCCTGGACAGGGCGTGTACCCGGGGAGCTGTTTTTT. As protein: CASSSWTGRVPGELFF.